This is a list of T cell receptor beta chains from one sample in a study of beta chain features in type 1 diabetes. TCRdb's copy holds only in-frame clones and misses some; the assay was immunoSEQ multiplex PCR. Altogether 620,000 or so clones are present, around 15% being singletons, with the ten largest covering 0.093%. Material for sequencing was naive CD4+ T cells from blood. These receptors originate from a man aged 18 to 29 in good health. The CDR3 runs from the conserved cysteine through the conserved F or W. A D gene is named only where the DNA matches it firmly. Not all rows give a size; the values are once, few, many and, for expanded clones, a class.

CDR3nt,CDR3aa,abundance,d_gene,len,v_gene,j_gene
TGTGCCAGCAGTCTATCGGGACTTCCTAATCAGCCCCAGCATTTT,CASSLSGLPNQPQHF,-,-,15,TRBV28,TRBJ1-5
TGTGCCAGCAGCACCCTCGGGATTTCGGGCACAGATACGCAGTATTTT,CASSTLGISGTDTQYF,-,-,16,TRBV25-1,TRBJ2-3
TGTGCCAGCAGCGTAGAACAGGGCTCTGGAAACACCATATATTTT,CASSVEQGSGNTIYF,few,-,15,TRBV9,TRBJ1-3
TGCGCCAGCAGAGCGGGGGACGGGGCACCCCGGGAAGGCTACACCTTC,CASRAGDGAPREGYTF,-,-,16,TRBV4-1,TRBJ1-2
TGTGCCAGCAGTTACCTGGGGACAGGGGCAGTAGGCTACACCTTC,CASSYLGTGAVGYTF,-,TRBD1,15,TRBV6-5,TRBJ1-2
TGTGCCAGCAGCCTATACTACGAGCAGTACTTC,CASSLYYEQYF,-,-,11,TRBV7-2,TRBJ2-7
TGTGCCAGCAGTCCCGGCCGGACCCCCTACGAGCAGTACTTC,CASSPGRTPYEQYF,few,-,14,TRBV28,TRBJ2-7
TGTGCCAGCAGCTTGGGGGATCAGCCCCAGCATTTT,CASSLGDQPQHF,many,-,12,TRBV5-4,TRBJ1-5
TGTGCCAGCAGCTCCCGACAGAGCGGGTATGGCTACACCTTC,CASSSRQSGYGYTF,-,-,14,TRBV5-4,TRBJ1-2
TGTGCCAGCAGCGTAGATGGGGTCAGCAATCAGCCCCAGCATTTT,CASSVDGVSNQPQHF,-,-,15,TRBV9,TRBJ1-5
TGTGCCAGTAGTCAGCGCAGGGCGACCGGGGAGCTGTTTTTT,CASSQRRATGELFF,many,-,14,TRBV19,TRBJ2-2
TGCAGCGCGGGGACAGGGACCTACGAGCAGTACTTC,CSAGTGTYEQYF,-,TRBD1,12,TRBV29-1,TRBJ2-7
TGTGCCAGCAGTTCAGGTAATCAGCCCCAGCATTTT,CASSSGNQPQHF,few,-,12,TRBV6-5,TRBJ1-5
TGTGCCTGGAGTGTGCAGGACAATCGGAGTGAAAAACTGTTTTTT,CAWSVQDNRSEKLFF,few,-,15,TRBV30,TRBJ1-4
TGTGCCAGCAGTTTCAGGGAGCGGTCACCCCTCCACTTT,CASSFRERSPLHF,-,-,13,TRBV27,TRBJ1-6
TGTGCCAGCAGCCGGACTGCACAGGGGGCTGGTTCACCCCTCCACTTT,CASSRTAQGAGSPLHF,few,TRBD1,16,TRBV7-9,TRBJ1-6
TGTGCCAGTAGTATTATGCAGAGCTCCTACGAGCAGTACTTC,CASSIMQSSYEQYF,-,-,14,TRBV19,TRBJ2-7
TGCAGTGCACCGCGACCCGGAAAACTGTTTTTT,CSAPRPGKLFF,few,-,11,TRBV20-1,TRBJ1-4
TGTGCCAGCGCCAGCCGGGAAACGGGCTACGAGCAGTACTTC,CASASRETGYEQYF,few,-,14,TRBV28,TRBJ2-7
TGTGCCAGCAGTTCGCTAGGTGGCGAGCAGTACTTC,CASSSLGGEQYF,few,-,12,TRBV28,TRBJ2-7
TGTGCCAGCAGCGTAGCCCTAAACACTGAAGCTTTCTTT,CASSVALNTEAFF,-,-,13,TRBV9,TRBJ1-1
TGTGCCAGCAATGCAGGAAGCCAAGAGACCCAGTACTTC,CASNAGSQETQYF,-,-,13,TRBV7-9,TRBJ2-5
TGTGCCAGCAGTCCACCTAGATACAGGGACTACGAGCAGTACTTC,CASSPPRYRDYEQYF,few,-,15,TRBV28,TRBJ2-7
TGTGCCATCACCCCGGTCAGGGACAACTCCTACGAGCAGTACTTC,CAITPVRDNSYEQYF,-,-,15,TRBV10-3,TRBJ2-7
TGCGCCAGCAGCCAAGAGAGACAGATCTACGAGCAGTACTTC,CASSQERQIYEQYF,-,-,14,TRBV4-1,TRBJ2-7
TGTGCCAGCAGCTGGGGACAGCTTGCAACTAATGAAAAACTGTTTTTT,CASSWGQLATNEKLFF,-,TRBD1,16,TRBV5-6,TRBJ1-4
TGTGCCAGCAGTTCCTCGGGGTACTATGGCTACACCTTC,CASSSSGYYGYTF,few,-,13,TRBV28,TRBJ1-2
TGTGCCAGCAGCTTAGTCGGCGGGGGCAGCTCCTACGAGCAGTACTTC,CASSLVGGGSSYEQYF,-,-,16,TRBV7-2,TRBJ2-7
TGTGCCAGCAGCTCGCGACAGGATAACTATGGCTACACCTTC,CASSSRQDNYGYTF,few,-,14,TRBV7-9,TRBJ1-2
TGCGCCAGCAGCTACACGGTGGGATTTGGGTATCAGCCCCAGCATTTT,CASSYTVGFGYQPQHF,-,-,16,TRBV4-3,TRBJ1-5
TGTGCCAGCAGCTCCCGCAGGGGAATGGGGGGAAACACCATATATTTT,CASSSRRGMGGNTIYF,few,-,16,TRBV7-2,TRBJ1-3
TGTGCCAGCAGTGCGGCTAGCGGGACGAGCGGGGAGCTGTTTTTT,CASSAASGTSGELFF,few,TRBD2,15,TRBV2,TRBJ2-2
TGTGCCAGCTCCCAAGACAGGGGAAAGACAGATACGCAGTATTTT,CASSQDRGKTDTQYF,few,TRBD1,15,TRBV18,TRBJ2-3
TGTGCCAGCAGCTTAGCGGCGGGGGCGGCCTACGAGCAGTACTTC,CASSLAAGAAYEQYF,few,-,15,TRBV7-3,TRBJ2-7
TGTGCCAGCAACCGGGGGAACAGCAATCAGCCCCAGCATTTT,CASNRGNSNQPQHF,-,-,14,TRBV7-3,TRBJ1-5
TGTGCCAGCAGTGCTAAGCGGGGGGGCCCAGAGACCCAGTACTTC,CASSAKRGGPETQYF,few,TRBD2,15,TRBV6-1,TRBJ2-5
TGCAGCGTTGAAAGGTATAGCACTGAAGCTTTCTTT,CSVERYSTEAFF,-,-,12,TRBV29-1,TRBJ1-1
TGTGCCAGCAGGGATAATAGGGGGGATCAAACGCAGTATTTT,CASRDNRGDQTQYF,few,-,14,TRBV9,TRBJ2-3
TGTGCCAGCAGCGTTCAGGGGACTAGCGGGGACTCGCAGTTCTTC,CASSVQGTSGDSQFF,few,TRBD2,15,TRBV7-2,TRBJ2-1
TGTGCCATCAGTGAATCCAGGGGGCTAAATCGCTACGAGCAGTACTTC,CAISESRGLNRYEQYF,few,TRBD1,16,TRBV10-3,TRBJ2-7
TGTGCCAGCAGCGTAGGCCGCCAGCTGGCTTTCTTT,CASSVGRQLAFF,few,-,12,TRBV5-4,TRBJ1-1
TGCGCCAGCAGCACGGCTTTGAACTCCCCCTCGATCGGGCAGTACTTC,CASSTALNSPSIGQYF,-,-,16,TRBV5-1,TRBJ2-7
TGTGCCAGCAGCTACTCCCAAAAAGGACAGGGGTTTTATGGCTACACCTTC,CASSYSQKGQGFYGYTF,-,TRBD1,17,TRBV4-2,TRBJ1-2
TGTGCCAGTCGTACCCCAGGGGGCGGAGGCTACACCTTC,CASRTPGGGGYTF,few,TRBD1,13,TRBV9,TRBJ1-2
TGTGCCATCAACTCGGGCAGCTCCTACGAGCAGTACTTC,CAINSGSSYEQYF,few,-,13,TRBV10-3,TRBJ2-7
TGTGCCAGCAGCCGGGACAGCCATAATGAAAAACTGTTTTTT,CASSRDSHNEKLFF,few,TRBD1,14,TRBV7-9,TRBJ1-4
TGTGCCAGCAGCCGGACAGCCAATCAGCCCCAGCATTTT,CASSRTANQPQHF,-,-,13,TRBV6-6,TRBJ1-5
TGTGCCCTCAGTGAGAGAAGCGGGGCGTACCAAGAGACCCAGTACTTC,CALSERSGAYQETQYF,-,TRBD2,16,TRBV10-3,TRBJ2-5
TGTGCCAGCAGCCCGCAGGGAACACTTAAAACCTACGAGCAGTACTTC,CASSPQGTLKTYEQYF,few,-,16,TRBV9,TRBJ2-7
TGTGCCAGCAGTTTAGACAGGGTTGTGGAGAACGAGCAGTACTTC,CASSLDRVVENEQYF,-,TRBD1,15,TRBV27,TRBJ2-7
TGTGCCAGCAGCTCCGACTGGGCCTCCTACGAGCAGTACTTC,CASSSDWASYEQYF,few,-,14,TRBV7-2,TRBJ2-7
TGTGCCAGCAGTTACTCGACCGGGACAGGGATTTCACCCCTCCACTTT,CASSYSTGTGISPLHF,-,TRBD1,16,TRBV6-5,TRBJ1-6